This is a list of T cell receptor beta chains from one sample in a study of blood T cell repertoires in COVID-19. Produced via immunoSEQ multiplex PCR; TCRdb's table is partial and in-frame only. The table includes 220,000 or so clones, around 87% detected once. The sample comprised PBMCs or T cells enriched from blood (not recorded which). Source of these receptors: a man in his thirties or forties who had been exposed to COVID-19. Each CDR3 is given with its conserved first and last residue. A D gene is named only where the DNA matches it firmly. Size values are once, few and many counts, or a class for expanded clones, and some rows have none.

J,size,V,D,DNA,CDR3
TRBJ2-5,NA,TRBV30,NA,TGTGCCTGGAGTCTAATTATGGAGACCCAGTACTTC,CAWSLIMETQYF
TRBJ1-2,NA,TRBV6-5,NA,TGTGCCAGCAGTTACCCCACGGGGAGGGATAACTATGGCTACACCTTC,CASSYPTGRDNYGYTF
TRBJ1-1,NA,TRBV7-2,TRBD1,TGTGCCAGCAGCTTCGACAGGGGAAGGAACACTGAAGCTTTCTTT,CASSFDRGRNTEAFF
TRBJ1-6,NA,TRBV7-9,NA,TGTGCCAGCAGCGGCCGACAAACCAATTCACCCCTCCACTTT,CASSGRQTNSPLHF
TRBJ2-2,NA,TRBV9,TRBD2,TGTGCCAGCAGCGTACGTACGACCCCTAGCGGCGGGGAGCTGTTTTTT,CASSVRTTPSGGELFF
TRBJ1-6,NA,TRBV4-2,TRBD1,TGTGCCAGCAGCCAAAAGACAGGGATCTCTCATAATTCACCCCTCCACTTT,CASSQKTGISHNSPLHF
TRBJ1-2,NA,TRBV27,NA,TGTGCCAGCAGGCAAGGGCCAGGGGGCTACACCTTC,CASRQGPGGYTF
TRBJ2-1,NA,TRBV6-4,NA,TGTGCCAGCAGTGTTGAACAGAACTCCTACAATGAGCAGTTCTTC,CASSVEQNSYNEQFF
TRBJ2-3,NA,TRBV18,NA,TGTGCCAGCGGGGAGCGGGTCCAAGATACGCAGTATTTT,CASGERVQDTQYF
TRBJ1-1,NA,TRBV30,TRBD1,TGTGCCTGGCGACAGGGGGCGAACACTGAAGCTTTCTTT,CAWRQGANTEAFF
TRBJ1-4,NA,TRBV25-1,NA,TGTGCCAGCAGTGAATCTGGAGGGACAACTAATGAAAAACTGTTTTTT,CASSESGGTTNEKLFF
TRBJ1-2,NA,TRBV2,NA,TGTGCCAGCATTCGGGAAAATTATGGCTACACCTTC,CASIRENYGYTF
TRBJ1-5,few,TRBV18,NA,TGTGCCAGCTCACGGGAGGGCAATCAGCCCCAGCATTTT,CASSREGNQPQHF
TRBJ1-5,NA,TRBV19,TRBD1,TGTGCCAGTAGTCTTCAGGGGGCGAATGAGCAGCCCCAGCATTTT,CASSLQGANEQPQHF
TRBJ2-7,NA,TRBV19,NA,TGTGCCAGTAGTTTTACGAGCCAAAGCTCCTACGAGCAGTACTTC,CASSFTSQSSYEQYF
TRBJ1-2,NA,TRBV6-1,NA,TGTGCCAGCAGTGAAAGATTGGACAGCTATGGCTACACCTTC,CASSERLDSYGYTF
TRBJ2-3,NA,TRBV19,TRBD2,TGTGCCAGTAGTAAAAGCGGGACGGAAATTTACCTCACAGATACGCAGTATTTT,CASSKSGTEIYLTDTQYF
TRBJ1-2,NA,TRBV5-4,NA,TGTGCCAGCAGCTCGGGGGGGGCCACTAACTATGGCTACACCTTC,CASSSGGATNYGYTF
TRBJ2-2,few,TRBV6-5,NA,TGTGCCAGCAGACCAGGATCGAACACCGGGGAGCTGTTTTTT,CASRPGSNTGELFF